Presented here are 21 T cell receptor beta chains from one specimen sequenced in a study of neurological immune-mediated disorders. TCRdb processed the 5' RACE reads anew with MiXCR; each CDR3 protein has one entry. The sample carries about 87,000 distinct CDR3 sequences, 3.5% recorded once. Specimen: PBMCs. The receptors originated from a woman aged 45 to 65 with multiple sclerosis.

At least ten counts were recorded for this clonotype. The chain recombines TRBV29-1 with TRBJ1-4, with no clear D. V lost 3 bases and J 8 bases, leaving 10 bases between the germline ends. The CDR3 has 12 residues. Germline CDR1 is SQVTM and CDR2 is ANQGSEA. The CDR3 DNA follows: TGCAGCGTTGAGACCAGCCCGGAAAAACTGTTTTTT. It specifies CSVETSPEKLFF.

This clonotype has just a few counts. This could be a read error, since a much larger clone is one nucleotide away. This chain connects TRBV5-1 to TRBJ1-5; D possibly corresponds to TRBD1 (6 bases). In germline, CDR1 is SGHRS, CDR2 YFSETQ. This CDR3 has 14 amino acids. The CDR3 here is CASSPDSLNQHQHF. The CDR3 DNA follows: TGCGCCAGCAGCCCGGACAGCCTTAATCAGCACCAGCATTTT.

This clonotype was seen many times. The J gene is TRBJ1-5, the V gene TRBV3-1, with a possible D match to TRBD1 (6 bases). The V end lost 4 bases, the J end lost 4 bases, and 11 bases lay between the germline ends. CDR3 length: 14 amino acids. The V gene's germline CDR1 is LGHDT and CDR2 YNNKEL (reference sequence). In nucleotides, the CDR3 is TGTGCCAGCAGCCGGCAGCAGGGGAATCAGCCCCAGCATTTT. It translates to CASSRQQGNQPQHF.

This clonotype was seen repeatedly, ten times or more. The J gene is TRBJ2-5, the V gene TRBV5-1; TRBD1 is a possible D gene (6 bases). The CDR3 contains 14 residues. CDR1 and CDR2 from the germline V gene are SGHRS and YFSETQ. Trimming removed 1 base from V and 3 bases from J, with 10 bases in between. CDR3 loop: CASSLMRGKETQYF. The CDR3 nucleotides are TGCGCCAGCAGCTTGATGAGGGGGAAAGAGACCCAGTACTTC.

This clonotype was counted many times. The CDR3 DNA is TGTGCCAGCAGCCAAGTCAACTACGAGCAGTACTTC. Encoded protein: CASSQVNYEQYF. The chain combines TRBV4-2 with TRBJ2-7; D unclear. Germline lookup yields CDR1 LGHNA and CDR2 YNFKEQ. The CDR3 runs 12 residues. The germline V and J ends were trimmed by 1 base and 3 bases, with 4 bases remaining between them.

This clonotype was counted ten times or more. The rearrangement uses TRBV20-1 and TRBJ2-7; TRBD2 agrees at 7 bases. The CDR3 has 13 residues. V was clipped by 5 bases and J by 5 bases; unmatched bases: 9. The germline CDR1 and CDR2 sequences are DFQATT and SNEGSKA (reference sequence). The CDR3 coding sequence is TGCAGTGCTGGGAGCGGGGATAGGAACGAGCAGTACTTC. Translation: CSAGSGDRNEQYF.

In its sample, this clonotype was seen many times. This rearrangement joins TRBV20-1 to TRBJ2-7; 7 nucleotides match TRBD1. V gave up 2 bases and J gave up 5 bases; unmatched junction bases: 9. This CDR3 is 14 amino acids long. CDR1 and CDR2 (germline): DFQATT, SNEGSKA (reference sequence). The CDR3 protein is CSARRVQGDHEQYF. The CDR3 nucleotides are TGCAGTGCTAGACGGGTGCAGGGGGACCACGAGCAGTACTTC.

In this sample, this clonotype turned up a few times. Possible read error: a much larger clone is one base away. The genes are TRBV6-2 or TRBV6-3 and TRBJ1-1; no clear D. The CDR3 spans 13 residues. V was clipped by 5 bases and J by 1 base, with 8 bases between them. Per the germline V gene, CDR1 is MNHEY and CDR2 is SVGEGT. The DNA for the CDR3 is TGTGCCAGCAGTATAAAGGGGAACACTGAAGCTTTCTTT. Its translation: CASSIKGNTEAFF.

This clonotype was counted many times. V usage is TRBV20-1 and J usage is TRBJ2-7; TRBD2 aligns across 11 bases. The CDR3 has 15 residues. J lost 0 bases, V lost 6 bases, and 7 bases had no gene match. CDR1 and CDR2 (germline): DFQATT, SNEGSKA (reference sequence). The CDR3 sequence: CSAIRLAGLSYEQYF. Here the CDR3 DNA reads TGCAGTGCCATCAGACTAGCGGGACTCTCCTACGAGCAGTACTTC.

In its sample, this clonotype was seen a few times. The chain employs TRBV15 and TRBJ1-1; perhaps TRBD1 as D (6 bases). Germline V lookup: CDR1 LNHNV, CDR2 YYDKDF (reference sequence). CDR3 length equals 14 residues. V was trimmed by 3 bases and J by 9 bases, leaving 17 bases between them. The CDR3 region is CATSRERTGSQAFF. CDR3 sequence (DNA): TGTGCCACCAGCAGGGAAAGAACAGGGTCACAAGCTTTCTTT.

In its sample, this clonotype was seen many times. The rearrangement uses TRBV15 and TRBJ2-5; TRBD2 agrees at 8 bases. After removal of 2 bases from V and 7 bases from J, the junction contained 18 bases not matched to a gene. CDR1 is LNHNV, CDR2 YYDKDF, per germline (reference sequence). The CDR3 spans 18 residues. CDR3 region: CATSRYKGGSGDLGTQYF. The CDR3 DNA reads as TGTGCCACCAGCAGATACAAGGGGGGTAGCGGGGACCTGGGGACCCAGTACTTC.

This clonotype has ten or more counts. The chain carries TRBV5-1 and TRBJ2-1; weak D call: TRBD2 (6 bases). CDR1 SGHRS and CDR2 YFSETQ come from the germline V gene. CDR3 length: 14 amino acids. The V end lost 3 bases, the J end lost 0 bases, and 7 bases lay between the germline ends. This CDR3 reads CASSSGDSYNEQFF. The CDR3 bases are TGCGCCAGCAGCTCGGGGGACTCCTACAATGAGCAGTTCTTC.

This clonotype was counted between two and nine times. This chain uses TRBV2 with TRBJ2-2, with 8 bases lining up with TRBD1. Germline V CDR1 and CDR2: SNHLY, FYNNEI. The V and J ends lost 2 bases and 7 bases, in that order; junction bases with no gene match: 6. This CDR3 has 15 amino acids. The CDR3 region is CASSERTGSIGELFF. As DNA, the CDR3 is TGTGCCAGCAGTGAACGGACAGGGAGTATCGGGGAGCTGTTTTTT.

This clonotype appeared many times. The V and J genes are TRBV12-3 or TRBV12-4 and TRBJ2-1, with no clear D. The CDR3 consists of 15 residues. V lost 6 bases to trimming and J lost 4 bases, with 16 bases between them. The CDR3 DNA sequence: TGTGCCAGCAGCGCAAAAGAATCCGCTTACAATGAGCAGTTCTTC. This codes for CASSAKESAYNEQFF.

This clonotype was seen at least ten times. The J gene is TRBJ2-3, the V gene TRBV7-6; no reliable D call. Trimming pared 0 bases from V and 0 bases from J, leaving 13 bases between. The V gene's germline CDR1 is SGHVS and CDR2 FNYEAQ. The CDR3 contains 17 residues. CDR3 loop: CASSLALWARSTDTQYF. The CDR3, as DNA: TGTGCCAGCAGCTTAGCGCTGTGGGCACGGAGCACAGATACGCAGTATTTT.

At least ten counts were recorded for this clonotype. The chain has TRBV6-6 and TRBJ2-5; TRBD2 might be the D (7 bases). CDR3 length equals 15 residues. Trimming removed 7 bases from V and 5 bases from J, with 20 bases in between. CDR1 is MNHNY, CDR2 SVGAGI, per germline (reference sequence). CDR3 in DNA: TGTGCCAGCACCTACCAAGGACTAGGGGGGGAGACCCAGTACTTC. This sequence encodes CASTYQGLGGETQYF.

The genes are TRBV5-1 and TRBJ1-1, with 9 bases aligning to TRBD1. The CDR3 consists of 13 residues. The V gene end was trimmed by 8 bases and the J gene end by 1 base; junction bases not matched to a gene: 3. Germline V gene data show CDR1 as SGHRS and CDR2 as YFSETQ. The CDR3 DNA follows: TGCGCCAGTGGGACAGGGTCGAACACTGAAGCTTTCTTT. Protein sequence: CASGTGSNTEAFF.

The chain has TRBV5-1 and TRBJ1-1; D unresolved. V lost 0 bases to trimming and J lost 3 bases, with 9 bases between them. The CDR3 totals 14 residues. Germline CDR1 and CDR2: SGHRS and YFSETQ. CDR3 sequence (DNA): TGCGCCAGCAGCTTGGCAGGAGGGCACACTGAAGCTTTCTTT. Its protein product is CASSLAGGHTEAFF.

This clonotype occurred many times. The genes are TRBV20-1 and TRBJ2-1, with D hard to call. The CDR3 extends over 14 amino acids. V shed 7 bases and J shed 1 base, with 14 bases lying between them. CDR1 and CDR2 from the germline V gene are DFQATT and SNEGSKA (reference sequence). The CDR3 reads CSVNPKGSYNEQFF. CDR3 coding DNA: TGCAGTGTTAACCCCAAAGGGTCCTACAATGAGCAGTTCTTC.

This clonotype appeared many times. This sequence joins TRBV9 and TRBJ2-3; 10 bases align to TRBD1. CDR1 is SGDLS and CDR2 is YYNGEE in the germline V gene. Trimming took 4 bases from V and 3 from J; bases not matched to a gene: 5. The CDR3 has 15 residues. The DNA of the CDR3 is TGTGCCAGCAGCCCAAGGACAGGGGGAACAGATACGCAGTATTTT. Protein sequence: CASSPRTGGTDTQYF.

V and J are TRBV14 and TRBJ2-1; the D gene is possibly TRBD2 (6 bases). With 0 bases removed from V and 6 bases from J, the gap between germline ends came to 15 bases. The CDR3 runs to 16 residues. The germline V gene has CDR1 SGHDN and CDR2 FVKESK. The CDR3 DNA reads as TGTGCCAGCAGCCAAGATCGGCGGGGCGCGAGCAATGAGCAGTTCTTC. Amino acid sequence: CASSQDRRGASNEQFF.